The 29 T cell receptor beta chains presented below share a single source sample, sequenced in a study of cytomegalovirus exposure and HLA in healthy donors (dated by TCRdb to about 2017). The protocol used for the library was the immunoSEQ multiplex PCR assay. For the multiplex PCR, a mixture combining 60 forward primers for TCR Vbeta segments and 13 reverse primers for TCR Jbeta segments was used. TCRdb re-hosts the immuneACCESS table, in-frame sequences only. Its copies lack some clones; in the studies checked, an unresolved V gene accounts for under half of them, and the cause for the rest is not known. Recorded for this sample are over 85,000 clones; roughly 80% of them occurred a single time. The top ten clonotypes cover approximately 2% of the sample. The sample was PBMCs. These receptors originate from a man aged 35 to 55 in good health and CMV-seronegative.

The chain employs TRBV11-3 and TRBJ2-1; D may be TRBD2 (5 bases). This CDR3 contains 15 residues. Germline V CDR1 and CDR2: SGHNT, YENEEA. V was trimmed by 5 bases and J by 0 bases, leaving 11 bases between them. This chain's CDR3 is CASSPTRYSYNEQFF. CDR3 DNA: TGTGCCAGCAGCCCCACTAGGTACTCCTACAATGAGCAGTTCTTC.

The V and J genes are TRBV21-1 and TRBJ2-1; TRBD1 reflects the table's D call only, with no check against the DNA. TRBV21-1 is flagged as a pseudogene. The CDR3 extends over 15 amino acids. This CDR3 is CASSKGPGVSNEQFF. The CDR3 bases are TGTGCCAGCAGCAAAGGGCCAGGGGTAAGCAATGAGCAGTTCTTC.

V usage is TRBV18 and J usage is TRBJ1-2; D is ambiguous. Per germline, CDR1 KGHSH and CDR2 LQKENI. This CDR3 region has 12 residues. Between the trimmed V and J ends, which lost 5 bases and 5 bases, there was a span of 9 bases. The CDR3: CASSSSVYGYTF. CDR3 DNA sequence: TGTGCCAGCTCATCATCAGTGTATGGCTACACCTTC.

The genes are TRBV4-3 and TRBJ2-7; 9 positions agree with TRBD2. CDR1 and CDR2 from the germline V gene are LGHNA and YSLEER. The CDR3 consists of 17 residues. Trimming took 1 base from V and 0 from J; bases not matched to a gene: 7. CDR3 bases: TGCGCCAGCAGCCAAGCCCTAGCGGGGCCCTACTCCTACGAGCAGTACTTC. It is translated as CASSQALAGPYSYEQYF.

This clone was picked up one time. The chain joins TRBV11-2 to TRBJ2-1; 8 nucleotides align to TRBD2. V was pared by 2 bases and J by 7 bases, with 13 bases of the junction left unmatched. Germline V gives CDR1 SGHAT, CDR2 FQNNGV. This CDR3 region has 17 residues. CDR3 nucleotides: TGTGCCAGCAGCTTAATTACGGGAGGGGATGTTAAGAATGAGCAGTTCTTC. Its translation: CASSLITGGDVKNEQFF.

The CDR3, as DNA: TGTGCCAGCAGCGGGACAGGGGACACCGGGGAGCTGTTTTTT. Protein: CASSGTGDTGELFF. The gene calls are TRBV11-2 and TRBJ2-2; 10 bases map to TRBD1. Losses at the gene ends were 5 bases for V and 3 bases for J; bases not matched to a gene: 0. This CDR3 is built from 14 residues. Per the germline V gene, CDR1 is SGHAT and CDR2 is FQNNGV.

This clone was detected once. The chain links TRBV7-8 to TRBJ1-4; weak D call: TRBD1 (6 bases). CDR3 length: 16 residues. The ends were cut back, 1 base at V and 4 bases at J, with 13 bases in the middle. Germline-derived CDR1 and CDR2 are SGHVS and FQNEAQ. CDR3 nucleotides: TGTGCCAGCAGCTTAGTTTTGGGCAGGGGTAATGAAAAACTGTTTTTT. Translating gives CASSLVLGRGNEKLFF.

The V gene is TRBV6-4, the J gene TRBJ1-1, with D possibly matching TRBD1 (5 bases). The length of the CDR3 is 14 residues. The germline V gene encodes CDR1 MRHNA and CDR2 SNTAGT. V was shortened by 6 bases and J by 3 bases, with 14 bases between the two germline ends. Here the CDR3 reads CASSQGPGDTEAFF. DNA of the CDR3: TGTGCCAGCAGCCAGGGACCGGGGGACACTGAAGCTTTCTTT.

The chain employs TRBV28 and TRBJ2-1; D gene unclear. Trimming took off 3 bases at V and 0 bases at J, with 12 bases between the two ends. CDR1 and CDR2 from the germline V gene are MDHEN and SYDVKM. There are 16 residues in the CDR3. Here the CDR3 reads CASSFLRPSSYNEQFF. The CDR3 region has the DNA TGTGCCAGCAGTTTTCTACGGCCTAGCTCCTACAATGAGCAGTTCTTC.

The genes are TRBV10-1 and TRBJ1-1, with a tentative D call TRBD1 (6 bases). This CDR3 is 14 amino acids long. Germline V gene lookup returns CDR1 WNHNN and CDR2 SYGVQD (reference sequence). With 6 bases removed from V and 4 bases from J, the gap between germline ends came to 15 bases. CDR3 protein: CASRPYRDGTEAFF. The CDR3 DNA reads as TGCGCCAGCAGGCCCTACAGGGATGGCACTGAAGCTTTCTTT.

This sequence joins TRBV18 and TRBJ1-1; D is unclear. Trimming took 6 bases from V and 3 from J, leaving 17 bases between them. Per the germline V gene, CDR1 is KGHSH and CDR2 is LQKENI. This CDR3 region has 15 residues. The CDR3 DNA sequence: TGTGCCAGCTCTTCTGTGGGCGGGGTGGACACTGAAGCTTTCTTT. It is translated as CASSSVGGVDTEAFF.

The chain is built from TRBV7-2 and TRBJ1-3; TRBD1 is a possible D gene (5 bases). Per the germline V gene, CDR1 is SGHTA and CDR2 is FQGNSA. V dropped 1 base and J dropped 4 bases, with 8 bases sitting between them. The CDR3 spans 14 residues. The CDR3 sequence: CASSLGDFGNTIYF. CDR3 DNA sequence: TGTGCCAGCAGCTTAGGGGACTTCGGAAACACCATATATTTT.

In its sample, this clone was seen once. The V call is TRBV2, the J call TRBJ1-2; weak D call: TRBD1 (6 bases). V lost 3 bases and J 7 bases, leaving 15 bases between the germline ends. Germline lookup yields CDR1 SNHLY and CDR2 FYNNEI. The CDR3 runs 14 residues. As DNA, the CDR3 is TGTGCCAGCAGTGATCCAGCTCAACAGGGTGGCTACACCTTC. This sequence encodes CASSDPAQQGGYTF. Supplemented by reference TRBV2 and TRBJ1-2, the full variable domain reads EPEVTQTPSHQVTQMGQEVILRCVPISNHLYFYWYRQILGQKVEFLVSFYNNEISEKSEIFDDQFSVERPDGSNFTLKIRSTKLEDSAMYFCASSDPAQQGGYTFGSGTRLTVV.

CDR3 nucleotides: TGTGCCAGCAGCCCGGGGTGGGGGCAGGGAGAGACCCAGTACTTC. Protein product: CASSPGWGQGETQYF. The chain joins TRBV7-6 to TRBJ2-5; D is perhaps TRBD1 (6 bases). The germline gives CDR1 SGHVS, CDR2 FNYEAQ. V gave up 5 bases and J gave up 4 bases, with 17 bases separating them. This CDR3 has 15 residues.

The chain joins TRBV27 to TRBJ1-1; D might be TRBD1 (6 bases). From germline, CDR1 is MNHEY and CDR2 SMNVEV (reference sequence). The V and J ends lost 4 bases and 5 bases respectively, with 17 bases between them. CDR3 size: 15 residues. CDR3 coding DNA: TGTGCCAGCAGTTCCGCGCCTCCAGGGGCTACTGAAGCTTTCTTT. It encodes CASSSAPPGATEAFF.

The CDR3 here is CASSAVGGNVQRSGELFF. Written as DNA, the CDR3 is TGTGCCAGCAGCGCCGTCGGGGGGAACGTCCAACGATCCGGGGAGCTGTTTTTT. V gene TRBV7-3 combines with J gene TRBJ2-2, with 7 bases matching TRBD2. The CDR3 has 18 amino acids. V lost 5 bases, J lost 6 bases, and 18 bases stayed unmatched. The germline CDR1 and CDR2 sequences are SGHTA and FQGTGA.

The chain uses TRBV15 and TRBJ1-5; D remains ambiguous. This CDR3 contains 17 residues. Trimming cost V 5 bases and J 3 bases, with 20 bases left between them. Per germline, CDR1 LNHNV and CDR2 YYDKDF (reference sequence). CDR3 in DNA: TGTGCCACCAGCGCCCGAAACCCACCCGGGGACAATCAGCCCCAGCATTTT. It yields the protein CATSARNPPGDNQPQHF.

The genes are TRBV28 and TRBJ2-2; TRBD2 matches at 8 bases. Germline-derived CDR1 and CDR2 are MDHEN and SYDVKM. V dropped 8 bases and J dropped 3; count of bases not matched to a gene: 11. This CDR3 comprises 16 residues. CDR3 coding DNA: TGTGCCAGCTCATCGGGGTCCGGGAGGGACACCGGGGAGCTGTTTTTT. Amino acids: CASSSGSGRDTGELFF.

The table lists this clone with a few counts. The chain joins TRBV30 to TRBJ2-2; a weak D match, TRBD2 (5 bases). The V end lost 0 bases, the J end lost 6 bases, and 14 bases lay between the germline ends. The CDR3 is 15 amino acids. Germline loops: CDR1 GTSNPN, CDR2 SVGIG (reference sequence). CDR3 amino acids: CAWSVRRRMAGELFF. The CDR3 coding sequence is TGTGCCTGGAGTGTACGGAGGCGGATGGCCGGGGAGCTGTTTTTT.

The chain employs TRBV28 and TRBJ2-7; D perhaps matches TRBD2 (6 bases). Germline loops: CDR1 MDHEN, CDR2 SYDVKM. The ends were cut back, 7 bases at V and 3 bases at J, with 16 bases in the middle. This CDR3 is built from 14 residues. Here the CDR3 reads CASTATGTLYEQYF. The CDR3 nucleotides read TGTGCCAGCACCGCAACCGGGACTCTCTACGAGCAGTACTTC.

V gene TRBV7-9 combines with J gene TRBJ1-2, with 7 bases matching TRBD1. In germline, CDR1 is SEHNR, CDR2 FQNEAQ (reference sequence). The junction had 3 bases not matched to a gene; V was cut back by 4 bases and J by 4 bases. The CDR3 runs to 13 residues. The CDR3 region has the DNA TGTGCCAGCAGCTGGGGGGACAGCTATGGCTACACCTTC. Translating it yields CASSWGDSYGYTF.

The chain is built from TRBV5-4 and TRBJ2-5; TRBD1 aligns across 9 bases. The length of the CDR3 is 15 residues. Per germline, CDR1 SGHNT and CDR2 YYREEE (reference sequence). V dropped 5 bases and J dropped 5; count of bases not matched to a gene: 10. The CDR3 nucleotides are TGTGCCAGCAGGGGGGGACAGGGAGGAATGGAGACCCAGTACTTC. Residues: CASRGGQGGMETQYF.

This clone came up once. Its ends do not fully match the called genes, so a read error is possible. The gene calls are TRBV7-9 and TRBJ2-2; TRBD2 matches 15 bases. The CDR3 spans 19 residues. CDR1 and CDR2 (germline): SEHNR, FQNEAQ (reference sequence). CDR3 amino acids: CSSSLVGLAGGIDTGELFF. CDR3 in DNA: TGTTCCAGCAGCTTAGTCGGACTAGCGGGGGGGATCGACACCGGGGAGCTGTTTTTT.

The chain uses TRBV4-1 and TRBJ1-2, with TRBD1 matching 9 bases. J lost 4 bases, V lost 1 base, and 10 bases had no gene match. From germline, CDR1 is MGHRA and CDR2 YSYEKL. The CDR3 is made up of 17 amino acids. CDR3 nucleotides: TGCGCCAGCAGCCAAGCCCTACAGGGGGCGACTACCTATGGCTACACCTTC. Translating it yields CASSQALQGATTYGYTF.

This chain joins TRBV9 and TRBJ2-5; 8 bases align to TRBD2. Germline trimming cut 2 bases from V and 2 bases from J; bases unmatched to any gene: 5. The CDR3 covers 15 residues. CDR1 and CDR2 (germline): SGDLS, YYNGEE. In DNA, the CDR3 is TGTGCCAGCAGCGTCGGAGCGGGGGCGCAAGAGACCCAGTACTTC. Its protein product is CASSVGAGAQETQYF.

The chain has TRBV7-9 and TRBJ2-1; TRBD2 matches 8 bases. CDR1 and CDR2 (germline): SEHNR, FQNEAQ (reference sequence). V lost 1 base and J lost 11; bases outside the gene matches: 4. The CDR3 runs to 13 residues. The CDR3 DNA follows: TGTGCCAGCAGCTTAGACTCGGGGGGGCAGCAGTTCTTC. Protein: CASSLDSGGQQFF.

V and J are TRBV29-1 and TRBJ1-2; 8 bases are a match to TRBD1. CDR3 length: 17 residues. Germline assignment: CDR1 SQVTM and CDR2 ANQGSEA. After removal of 5 bases from V and 3 bases from J, the junction contained 17 bases not matched to a gene. The CDR3 protein is CSVPTGTGLSGDYGYTF. The CDR3 DNA is TGCAGCGTTCCCACCGGGACAGGCTTATCGGGGGACTATGGCTACACCTTC.

This clone was observed a single time. V usage is TRBV30 and J usage is TRBJ2-5; the match to TRBD1 covers 8 bases. V was pared by 6 bases and J by 2 bases, with 5 bases of the junction left unmatched. Germline CDR1 is GTSNPN and CDR2 is SVGIG (reference sequence). This CDR3 comprises 13 residues. CDR3 nucleotides: TGTGCCTGTACACGGGACAGGCAAGAGACCCAGTACTTC. Its translation is CACTRDRQETQYF. The full variable domain, its missing parts supplied by reference TRBV30 and TRBJ2-5, is SQTIHQWPATLVQPVGSPLSLECTVEGTSNPNLYWYRQAAGRGLQLLFYSVGIGQISSEVPQNLSASRPQDRQFILSSKKLLLSDSGFYLCACTRDRQETQYFGPGTRLLVL.

The table lists this clone with a few counts. The chain is built from TRBV29-1 and TRBJ2-3, with 14 bases that match TRBD2. The ends lost 3 bases at V and 8 bases at J; junction bases unmatched: 7. CDR1 is SQVTM, CDR2 ANQGSEA, per germline. CDR3 size: 15 residues. CDR3 region: CSVDLGLAGDGTQYF. CDR3 nucleotide sequence: TGCAGCGTTGACCTGGGACTAGCGGGAGACGGTACGCAGTATTTT.